This T cell receptor beta chain appears in the sequencing data of a study of a mutant IDH1 vaccine in newly diagnosed glioma. Germline loops: CDR1 MRHNA, CDR2 SNTAGT. There are 15 residues in the CDR3. V lost 2 bases and J lost 6, with 14 bases in between. TCRdb's copy holds only in-frame clones and misses some; the assay was immunoSEQ multiplex PCR. The sample has roughly 69,000 clones; 70% to 90% are singletons. As to this clone: The target antigen is unknown.

Time point defined: week 35, safety follow-up. What each vaccine dose contained was 300 ug of mutant IDH1 20-mer peptide, accompanied by topical imiquimod. The material sequenced was PBMCs, taken from a glioma patient whose treatment included an IDH1 peptide vaccine. This chain uses TRBV6-4 with TRBJ1-5; D gene ambiguous. The clonotype was recovered from a man aged 25 to 45 with glioma. The CDR3 DNA is TGTGCCAGCAGTGACAGGGTATACACAACTCAGCCCCAGCATTTT. Residues: CASSDRVYTTQPQHF.